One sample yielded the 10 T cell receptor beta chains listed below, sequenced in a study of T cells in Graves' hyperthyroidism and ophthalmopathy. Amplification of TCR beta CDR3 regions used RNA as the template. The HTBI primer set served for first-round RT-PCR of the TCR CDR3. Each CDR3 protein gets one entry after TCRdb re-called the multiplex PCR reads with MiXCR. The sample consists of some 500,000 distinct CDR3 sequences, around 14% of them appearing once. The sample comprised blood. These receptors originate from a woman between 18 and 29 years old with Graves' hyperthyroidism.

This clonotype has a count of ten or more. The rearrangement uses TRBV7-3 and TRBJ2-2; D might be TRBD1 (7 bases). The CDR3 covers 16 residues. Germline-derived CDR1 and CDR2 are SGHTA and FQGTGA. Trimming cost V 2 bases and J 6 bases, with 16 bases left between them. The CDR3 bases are TGTGCCAGCAGCTTACGGGCGGGAAGGGGGCCCGGGGAGCTGTTTTTT. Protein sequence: CASSLRAGRGPGELFF.

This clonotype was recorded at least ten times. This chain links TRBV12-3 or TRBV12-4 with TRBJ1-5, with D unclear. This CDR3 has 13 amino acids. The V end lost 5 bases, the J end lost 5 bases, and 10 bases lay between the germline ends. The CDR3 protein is CASSPAPDQPQHF. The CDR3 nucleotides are TGTGCCAGCAGTCCCGCACCCGATCAGCCCCAGCATTTT.

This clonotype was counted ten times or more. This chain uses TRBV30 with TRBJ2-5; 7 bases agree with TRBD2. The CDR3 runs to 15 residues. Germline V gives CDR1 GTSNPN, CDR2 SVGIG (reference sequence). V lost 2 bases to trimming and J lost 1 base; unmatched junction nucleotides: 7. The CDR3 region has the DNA TGTGCCTGGAGTTCCGGGGGGTGGTCCCAAGAGACCCAGTACTTC. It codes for CAWSSGGWSQETQYF.

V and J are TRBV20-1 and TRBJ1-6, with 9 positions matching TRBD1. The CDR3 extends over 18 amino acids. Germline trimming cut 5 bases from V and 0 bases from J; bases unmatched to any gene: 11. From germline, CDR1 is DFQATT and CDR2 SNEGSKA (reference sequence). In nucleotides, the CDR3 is TGCAGTGCTGGAGGAGCGACAGGGGGGAGCTCCTATAATTCACCCCTCCACTTT. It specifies CSAGGATGGSSYNSPLHF.

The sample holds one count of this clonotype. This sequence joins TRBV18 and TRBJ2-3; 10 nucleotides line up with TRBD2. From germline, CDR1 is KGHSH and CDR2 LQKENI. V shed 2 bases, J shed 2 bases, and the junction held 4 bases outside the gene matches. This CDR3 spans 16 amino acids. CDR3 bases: TGTGCCAGCTCACCAGGACTAGCGGAGGACACAGATACGCAGTATTTT. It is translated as CASSPGLAEDTDTQYF.

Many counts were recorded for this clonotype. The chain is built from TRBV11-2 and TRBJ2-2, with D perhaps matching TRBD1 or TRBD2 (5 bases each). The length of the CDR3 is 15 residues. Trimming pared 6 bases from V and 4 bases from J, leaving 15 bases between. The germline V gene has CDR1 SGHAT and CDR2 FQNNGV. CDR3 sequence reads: CASSFGTRVTGELFF. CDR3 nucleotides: TGTGCCAGCAGTTTCGGGACCAGAGTCACCGGGGAGCTGTTTTTT.

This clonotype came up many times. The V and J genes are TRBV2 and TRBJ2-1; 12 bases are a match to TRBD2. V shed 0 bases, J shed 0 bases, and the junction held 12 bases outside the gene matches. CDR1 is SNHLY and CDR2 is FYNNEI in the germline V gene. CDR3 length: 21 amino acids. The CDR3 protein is CASSEALAGGRIRSSYNEQFF. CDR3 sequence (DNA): TGTGCCAGCAGTGAAGCTCTAGCGGGAGGGCGGATACGAAGCTCCTACAATGAGCAGTTCTTC.

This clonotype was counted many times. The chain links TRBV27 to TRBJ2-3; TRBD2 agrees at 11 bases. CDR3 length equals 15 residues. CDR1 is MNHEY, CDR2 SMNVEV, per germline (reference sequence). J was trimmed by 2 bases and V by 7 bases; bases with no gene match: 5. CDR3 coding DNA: TGTGCCAGCACGAGACTAGCGGGGACCACAGATACGCAGTATTTT. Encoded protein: CASTRLAGTTDTQYF.

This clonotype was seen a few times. The CDR3 nucleotides are TGTGCCAGCAGTTTGTTGAGCCTGGCGAGGGGTAGCGAGCAGTACTTC. It is translated as CASSLLSLARGSEQYF. This rearrangement joins TRBV12-3 or TRBV12-4 to TRBJ2-7; D is tentatively TRBD1 or TRBD2 (5 bases each). The CDR3 loop spans 16 amino acids. V lost 3 bases, J lost 6 bases, and 21 bases lay in between.

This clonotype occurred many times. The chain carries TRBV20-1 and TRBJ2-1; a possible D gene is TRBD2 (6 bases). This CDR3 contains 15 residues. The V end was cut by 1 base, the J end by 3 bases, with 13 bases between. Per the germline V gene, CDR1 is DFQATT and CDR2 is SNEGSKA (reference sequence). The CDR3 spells CSARGRREVYNEQFF. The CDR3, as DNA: TGCAGTGCTAGAGGAAGGCGGGAAGTCTACAATGAGCAGTTCTTC.